This T cell receptor (beta chain) was found in a study of T cell repertoires in cytomegalovirus infection. Study details: Epitope selection comprised recently identified HLA-C-restricted CMV epitopes and well-studied HLA-B-restricted CMV epitopes. The public TCR beta signatures pointed to both CMV infection and matching HLA type.

TCRdb called the reads again in MiXCR, with one record for every CDR3 protein. The table has about 770,000 distinct CDR3 sequences, approximately 32% seen once; the top ten hold over 10%. Details on this clonotype: Its cognate antigen is unknown.

Notes on the study in general: Based on cumulative public TCR beta family frequency, carriers of CMV plus the relevant HLA were identified. The ex vivo response was dominated by HLA-C-restricted CMV-specific TCR beta clonotypes.

The specimen was cultured CD8+ T cells from PBMCs, collected from culture after CMV antigen stimulation. The source of this sequence is a human donor in good health (CMV status not recorded). Some clones in this sample may be carry-over from other donors' samples.

The CDR3 here is CASSAEVIRWETQYF. Written as DNA, the CDR3 is TGTGCCAGCAGTGCTGAGGTGATTCGCTGGGAGACCCAGTACTTC. The chain is built from TRBV6-6 and TRBJ2-5; no clear D. Germline CDR1 and CDR2: MNHNY and SVGAGI (reference sequence). The CDR3 is made up of 15 amino acids. V was pared by 5 bases and J by 5 bases, with 18 bases between.